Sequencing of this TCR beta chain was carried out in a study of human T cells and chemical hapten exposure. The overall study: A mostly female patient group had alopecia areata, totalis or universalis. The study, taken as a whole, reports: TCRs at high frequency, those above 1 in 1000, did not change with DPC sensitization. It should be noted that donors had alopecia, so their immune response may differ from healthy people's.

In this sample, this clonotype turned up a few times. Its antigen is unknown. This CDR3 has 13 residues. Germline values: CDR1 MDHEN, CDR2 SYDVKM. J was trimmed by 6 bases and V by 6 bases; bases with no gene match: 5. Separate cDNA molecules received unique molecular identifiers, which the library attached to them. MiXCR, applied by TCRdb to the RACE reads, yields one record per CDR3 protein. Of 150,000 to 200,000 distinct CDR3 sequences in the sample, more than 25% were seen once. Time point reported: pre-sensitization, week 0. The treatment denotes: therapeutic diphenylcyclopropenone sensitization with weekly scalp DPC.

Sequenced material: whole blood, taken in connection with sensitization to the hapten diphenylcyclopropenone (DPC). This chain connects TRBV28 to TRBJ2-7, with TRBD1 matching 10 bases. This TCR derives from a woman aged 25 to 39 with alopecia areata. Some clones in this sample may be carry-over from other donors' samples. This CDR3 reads CASRVGQGGEQYF. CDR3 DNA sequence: TGTGCCAGCAGGGTCGGACAGGGGGGCGAGCAGTACTTC.